This TCR beta chain appears in the sequencing data of a study of T cell clonotyping in hematopoietic cell transplantation. Findings and caveats of the study: After transplant, recipient diversity fell while pathologically expanded clonotypes grew through day 180.

Time point meaning: recipient sample about 28 days before transplant, after cytoreduction. Of note for this clone: What it binds is unknown.

The CDR3 consists of 15 residues. Germline lookup yields CDR1 SGHAT and CDR2 FQNNGV. With 4 bases removed from V and 3 bases from J, the gap between germline ends came to 15 bases. Profiling relied on immunoSEQ multiplex PCR, and the TCRdb table lists in-frame clones only, not all of them. The data contain roughly 80,000 clones, 90% to 97% of them seen just once; the ten biggest clones take up about 1.8%. This TCR was recovered from a woman in her 50s with acute myeloid leukemia. Some clones in this sample may be carry-over from other donors' samples. The sample here was peripheral blood mononuclear cells, taken before stem cell transplant. The rearrangement uses TRBV11-2 and TRBJ1-2; possibly TRBD1 for D (5 bases). The CDR3 spells CASSSSLQGDYGYTF. Here the CDR3 DNA reads TGTGCCAGCAGCTCCTCGCTTCAGGGAGACTATGGCTACACCTTC.